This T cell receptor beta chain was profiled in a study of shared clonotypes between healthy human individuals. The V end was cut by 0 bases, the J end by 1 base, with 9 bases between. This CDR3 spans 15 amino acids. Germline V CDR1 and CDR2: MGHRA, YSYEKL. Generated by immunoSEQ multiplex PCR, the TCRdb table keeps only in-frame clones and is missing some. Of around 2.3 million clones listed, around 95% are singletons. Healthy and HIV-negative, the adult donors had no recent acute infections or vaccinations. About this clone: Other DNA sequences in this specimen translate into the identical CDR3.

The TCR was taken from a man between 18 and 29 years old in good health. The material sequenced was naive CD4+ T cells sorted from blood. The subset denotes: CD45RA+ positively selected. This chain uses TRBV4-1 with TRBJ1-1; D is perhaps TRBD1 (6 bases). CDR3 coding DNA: TGCGCCAGCAGCCAAGATAGGGGGGGGAACACTGAAGCTTTCTTT. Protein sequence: CASSQDRGGNTEAFF.